The clone carrying this T cell receptor beta chain was seen a handful of times. Its antigen is not identified. Time point defined: pre-sensitization, week 0. Treatment reported: therapeutic diphenylcyclopropenone sensitization with weekly scalp DPC. Germline CDR1 and CDR2: LGHNA and YNFKEQ. The CDR3 extends over 15 amino acids. V shed 0 bases and J shed 3 bases, with 12 bases lying between them. MiXCR, run by TCRdb on the RACE reads, gives a single entry per CDR3 protein. The table lists roughly 100,000 distinct CDR3 sequences, 10% to 11% of them singletons. The source of the sample is a study of human T cells and chemical hapten exposure. Study in general: The sensitizer, 2% DPC, was used on around 2 cm by around 2 cm of upper inner arm skin. Study results and limitations: Expanded TCRs made up significantly more big CDR3 similarity clusters than controls did. The immune response of these alopecia patients might not match healthy individuals'. Positively correlated with patch test score were the counts of PT1 expanded TCRs.

The sequencing used whole blood, collected in connection with sensitization to the hapten diphenylcyclopropenone (DPC). The chain couples TRBV4-2 to TRBJ2-7, with D uncertain. The TCR sequence derives from a woman aged 55-70 years with alopecia areata. Some clones in this sample may be carry-over from other donors' samples. The CDR3 here is CASSQDVLQLYEQYF. For the CDR3, the DNA is TGTGCCAGCAGCCAAGACGTTCTACAGCTCTACGAGCAGTACTTC.